Each of the 27 T cell receptor beta chains below was sequenced from the same sample in a study of glioma-infiltrating T cells. The iRepertoire nested amplicon-rescue multiplex PCR amplified TCR alpha and beta CDR3s from RNA. Each CDR3 protein is one row after TCRdb ran MiXCR on the multiplex PCR reads. This table has around 170,000 distinct CDR3 sequences, roughly 45% appearing once. The sequencing input was glioma tissue, nonneoplastic brain tissue, or PBMCs (not recorded which). These receptors all stem from a human donor with low-grade glioma or glioblastoma, undergoing nonglioma brain surgery, or in good health (not recorded which).

This clonotype was observed at least ten times. The rearrangement uses TRBV20-1 and TRBJ2-7; TRBD2 aligns across 9 bases. Germline values: CDR1 DFQATT, CDR2 SNEGSKA (reference sequence). This CDR3 is 16 amino acids long. J was trimmed by 6 bases and V by 0 bases; bases with no gene match: 12. Here the CDR3 reads CSARDPLGSGGREQYF. CDR3 nucleotide sequence: TGCAGTGCTAGAGACCCTCTTGGTAGCGGGGGACGCGAGCAGTACTTC.

This clonotype showed up just a few times. This chain connects TRBV5-4 to TRBJ1-3, with 12 positions matching TRBD1. CDR1 and CDR2 (germline): SGHNT, YYREEE (reference sequence). J lost 4 bases, V lost 8 bases, and 13 bases had no gene match. The CDR3 extends over 17 amino acids. The CDR3 DNA is TGTGCCAGACCGGGACAGGGGGCGAAAAGGCTCGGAAACACCATATATTTT. Amino acid sequence: CARPGQGAKRLGNTIYF. The complete variable domain, with remaining parts taken from reference TRBV5-4 and TRBJ1-3, reads ETGVTQSPTHLIKTRGQQVTLRCSSQSGHNTVSWYQQALGQGPQFIFQYYREEENGRGNFPPRFSGLQFPNYSSELNVNALELDDSALYLCARPGQGAKRLGNTIYFGEGSWLTVV.

The sample holds many counts of this clonotype. The chain employs TRBV6-1 and TRBJ2-5, with 7 bases matching TRBD2. The CDR3 totals 14 residues. Trimming at V came to 6 bases and at J to 4 bases, leaving 8 bases not matched to a gene. Germline lookup yields CDR1 MNHNS and CDR2 SASEGT. The CDR3 region is CASSQGLVRETQYF. As DNA, the CDR3 is TGTGCCAGCAGCCAAGGACTAGTACGAGAGACCCAGTACTTC.

Points on this clonotype: With a much larger clone just one base away, this may be a read error. The genes are TRBV5-1 and TRBJ2-3; perhaps TRBD2 as D (6 bases). Trimming removed 4 bases from V and 0 bases from J, with 12 bases in between. Germline CDR1 reads SGHRS; CDR2 reads YFSETQ. The CDR3 is made up of 15 amino acids. CDR3: CASSLGAGSTDTQYF. In DNA form, the CDR3 reads TGCGCCAGCAGCCTTGGAGCGGGTAGCACAGATACGCAGTATTTT.

This chain joins TRBV10-3 and TRBJ2-3; TRBD1 or TRBD2 may be the D gene (5 bases each). Germline V gene sequence: CDR1 ENHRY, CDR2 SYGVKD. The CDR3 has 13 amino acids. V was cut by 4 bases and J by 5 bases, with 10 bases left in between. CDR3 region: CAISAGPKDTQYF. DNA for the CDR3: TGTGCCATCAGTGCGGGACCGAAAGATACGCAGTATTTT.

This clonotype appeared many times. The V call is TRBV3-1, the J call TRBJ2-5; TRBD2 agrees at 8 bases. This CDR3 contains 15 residues. CDR1 is LGHDT, CDR2 YNNKEL, per germline (reference sequence). The ends lost 1 base at V and 5 bases at J; junction bases unmatched: 6. The chain's CDR3 is CASSQALAEWETQYF. CDR3 in DNA: TGTGCCAGCAGCCAAGCACTAGCGGAATGGGAGACCCAGTACTTC.

This clonotype was counted ten times or more. CDR3 sequence (DNA): TGTGCCAGCGCCGGGGGCGGCAATCAGCCCCAGCATTTT. This sequence encodes CASAGGGNQPQHF. This rearrangement joins TRBV6-1 to TRBJ1-5, with a weak D call TRBD1 (6 bases). Trimming took off 8 bases at V and 2 bases at J, with 10 bases between the two ends. In germline, CDR1 is MNHNS, CDR2 SASEGT. The CDR3 covers 13 residues.

V usage is TRBV2 and J usage is TRBJ1-5, with unresolved D. V was cut by 6 bases and J by 8 bases, with 14 bases left in between. From germline, CDR1 is SNHLY and CDR2 FYNNEI. CDR3 length: 13 amino acids. The CDR3 region has the DNA TGTGCCAGCAGCTTAACCGTAGATAAGCCCCAGCATTTT. It codes for CASSLTVDKPQHF.

At least ten counts were recorded for this clonotype. The chain carries TRBV4-1 and TRBJ1-1; the D is unclear. V lost 0 bases and J lost 0, with 8 bases in between. CDR1 and CDR2 from the germline V gene are MGHRA and YSYEKL. This CDR3 is built from 15 residues. CDR3 DNA sequence: TGCGCCAGCAGCCAAGAGTCCCTTTTGAACACTGAAGCTTTCTTT. Amino acids: CASSQESLLNTEAFF.

This clonotype was counted between two and nine times. The chain combines TRBV3-1 with TRBJ2-1; D gene uncertain. The CDR3 totals 16 residues. Germline V lookup: CDR1 LGHDT, CDR2 YNNKEL (reference sequence). V was shortened by 0 bases and J by 6 bases, with 15 bases between the two germline ends. The CDR3 loop is CASSQDNIPLGNEQFF. The CDR3 coding sequence is TGTGCCAGCAGCCAAGATAATATTCCCCTAGGCAATGAGCAGTTCTTC.

This rearrangement joins TRBV20-1 to TRBJ2-1, with 8 bases fitting TRBD2. V lost 5 bases and J lost 8; bases outside the gene matches: 8. Germline CDR1 DFQATT, CDR2 SNEGSKA (reference sequence). This CDR3 region has 13 residues. The CDR3, as DNA: TGCAGTGCTCCCAGCGGGAGTAGCGATGAGCAGTTCTTC. Translation: CSAPSGSSDEQFF.

There are many counts of this clonotype. This chain joins TRBV6-1 and TRBJ2-7, with 8 bases lining up with TRBD1. This CDR3 comprises 17 residues. Germline lookup yields CDR1 MNHNS and CDR2 SASEGT. V lost 6 bases, J lost 2 bases, and 15 bases stayed unmatched. CDR3 in amino acids: CASSLFSGGQETYEQYF. The DNA of the CDR3 is TGTGCCAGCAGCCTTTTTTCCGGGGGACAGGAGACCTACGAGCAGTACTTC.

In its sample, this clonotype was seen a few times. This clone may be a read error of a much larger clone one base away. The rearrangement joins TRBV27 to TRBJ1-1; D gene unclear. This CDR3 is built from 15 residues. Germline CDR1 is MNHEY and CDR2 is SMNVEV (reference sequence). CDR3 DNA: TGTGCCAGCAATTCCCTCCGGGGATTGAAGACTGAAGCTTTCTTT. It yields the protein CASNSLRGLKTEAFF.

With regard to this clonotype: A much larger clone is a single base away; this may be a read error. This sequence joins TRBV20-1 and TRBJ1-5, with D hard to call. Deletions cut 0 bases from V and 5 bases from J, with 11 bases between. Germline V gene data show CDR1 as DFQATT and CDR2 as SNEGSKA (reference sequence). CDR3 length: 14 residues. For the CDR3, the DNA is TGCAGTGCTAGAGATAGGCAGAAGGATCAGCCCCAGCATTTT. Its translation: CSARDRQKDQPQHF.

This chain joins TRBV12-3 or TRBV12-4 and TRBJ2-7, with TRBD2 matching over 9 bases. V lost 4 bases and J lost 5; bases outside the gene matches: 18. The CDR3 extends over 18 amino acids. CDR3 region: CASSSGWGSGRIGNEQYF. CDR3 DNA: TGTGCCAGCAGTTCCGGATGGGGTAGCGGGAGAATAGGCAACGAGCAGTACTTC.

Remarks on this clonotype: A read error may produce the germline difference seen at one junction end. V is TRBV28 and J is TRBJ2-7; TRBD2 aligns across 8 bases. This CDR3 comprises 15 residues. Looked up from germline, CDR1 is MDHEN and CDR2 is SYDVKM. This CDR3 reads CACSSHTSGSYEQYF. The DNA of the CDR3 is TGTGCCTGCAGTTCCCACACTAGCGGAAGCTACGAGCAGTACTTC.

This clonotype was recorded many times. The chain joins TRBV7-3 to TRBJ2-1; 7 bases match TRBD2. CDR3 size: 16 residues. The germline V gene has CDR1 SGHTA and CDR2 FQGTGA. J lost 6 bases, V lost 6 bases, and 14 bases had no gene match. The CDR3: CASSPALTSPSNEQFF. The CDR3 DNA reads as TGTGCCAGCAGTCCAGCCCTGACTAGCCCGAGCAATGAGCAGTTCTTC. Drawing the rest from reference TRBV7-3 and TRBJ2-1, the complete variable domain is GAGVSQTPSNKVTEKGKYVELRCDPISGHTALYWYRQSLGQGPEFLIYFQGTGAADDSGLPNDRFFAVRPEGSVSTLKIQRTERGDSAVYLCASSPALTSPSNEQFFGPGTRLTVL.

In its sample, this clonotype was seen many times. This sequence joins TRBV7-2 and TRBJ2-5, with D possibly matching TRBD2 (6 bases). This CDR3 is built from 15 residues. Per the germline V gene, CDR1 is SGHTA and CDR2 is FQGNSA. Trimming took off 1 base at V and 0 bases at J, with 9 bases between the two ends. CDR3 sequence (DNA): TGTGCCAGCAGCTTAGTGGGACTGGACCAAGAGACCCAGTACTTC. Its translation: CASSLVGLDQETQYF.

Within the sample, this clonotype is medium-sized. The chain couples TRBV6-1 to TRBJ1-6; D not resolved. The CDR3 loop spans 13 amino acids. Germline CDR1 reads MNHNS; CDR2 reads SASEGT. Trimming shortened V by 6 bases and J by 12 bases, and 15 bases separated the two germline ends. CDR3 region: CASRVSGLEPLHF. The DNA for the CDR3 is TGTGCCAGCAGGGTCAGTGGTCTCGAACCCCTCCACTTT.

This clonotype was observed a few times. A read error may explain this, as a much larger clone is one base away. This chain uses TRBV6-2 or TRBV6-3 with TRBJ2-7; D call uncertain. The V gene's germline CDR1 is MNHEY and CDR2 SVGEGT. The CDR3 is 9 amino acids. CDR3 in amino acids: CWITYEQYF. CDR3 DNA sequence: TGCTGGATCACCTACGAGCAGTACTTC.

This clonotype has only one observation. This chain connects TRBV18 to TRBJ2-5; maybe TRBD2 (5 bases). V was pared by 3 bases and J by 3 bases, with 11 bases between. Germline V CDR1 and CDR2: KGHSH, LQKENI. The CDR3 contains 14 residues. The CDR3 DNA reads as TGTGCCAGCTCACCCTTGAAGAGGGAAGAGACCCAGTACTTC. The encoded protein is CASSPLKREETQYF.

Note on this clonotype: Being one base from a much bigger clone, this may be a read error. No conserved phenylalanine or tryptophan ends this CDR3, so it is likely a read error. The V call is TRBV10-3, the J call TRBJ1-1, with D tentatively TRBD1 (5 bases). With 8 bases removed from V and 7 bases from J, the gap between germline ends came to 14 bases. The CDR3 runs 12 residues. CDR1 is ENHRY, CDR2 SYGVKD, per germline. CDR3 nucleotide sequence: TGTGCCATCGGGCGACAGCGAATTGAAGCTTTCCTT. Translation gives CAIGRQRIEAFL.

The CDR3 here is CARSPWAGVEDTQYF. The CDR3 region has the DNA TGTGCCAGAAGTCCGTGGGCGGGAGTAGAAGATACGCAGTATTTT. The chain has TRBV27 and TRBJ2-3; 7 bases are a match to TRBD2. V trimming: 9 bases; J trimming: 5 bases; junction bases outside the gene matches: 14. Germline V gene lookup returns CDR1 MNHEY and CDR2 SMNVEV (reference sequence). This CDR3 has 15 amino acids.

As concerns this clonotype: A read error may be the cause here, since a much bigger clone is one base away. The genes are TRBV20-1 and TRBJ2-5, with D maybe TRBD1 (6 bases). Germline V gene lookup returns CDR1 DFQATT and CDR2 SNEGSKA (reference sequence). This CDR3 spans 14 amino acids. Trimming shortened V by 3 bases and J by 5 bases, and 16 bases separated the two germline ends. CDR3 bases: TGCAGTGCTAGGCAACAGGGATGCCAGGAGACCCAGTACTTC. It specifies CSARQQGCQETQYF.

With respect to this clonotype: An end of the junction does not agree with germline; a read error may underlie this. The chain is built from TRBV7-2 and TRBJ1-4; the match to TRBD1 covers 7 bases. This CDR3 has 16 residues. CDR1 is SGHTA and CDR2 is FQGNSA in the germline V gene. The CDR3 coding sequence is TGTGCCATCAGCTTATACCCCGGGACAGCTAATGAAAAACTGTTTTTT. The encoded protein is CAISLYPGTANEKLFF.

The rearrangement links TRBV5-6 to TRBJ2-1; 9 bases align to TRBD2. The CDR3 contains 15 residues. The V segment lost 0 bases and the J segment 8 bases; nucleotides outside the gene matches: 6. In germline, CDR1 is SGHDT, CDR2 YYEEEE. The CDR3 loop reads CASSLALAGIHEQFF. The CDR3 region has the DNA TGTGCCAGCAGCTTGGCTCTAGCGGGGATTCATGAGCAGTTCTTC.

This clonotype was seen more than once but under ten times. The gene calls are TRBV7-9 and TRBJ2-1, with TRBD2 matching over 13 bases. Germline V gene sequence: CDR1 SEHNR, CDR2 FQNEAQ (reference sequence). CDR3 size: 16 residues. After removal of 2 bases from V and 9 bases from J, the junction contained 7 bases not matched to a gene. This chain's CDR3 is CASSLIGLAGEFEQFF. The CDR3 DNA is TGTGCCAGCAGCTTAATCGGACTAGCGGGAGAATTTGAGCAGTTCTTC.